This T cell receptor (beta chain) was documented in a study of blood T cells in healthy people across ages. General observations from the study: Unsorted PBMCs ruled out conclusive naive versus antigen-experienced comparison. Compared with aged donors, long-lived donors showed fewer expanded clones, suggesting selection.

At least 7 million PBMCs were isolated per sample. The extraction recovered at least 5.5 micrograms of total RNA per sample. With a J-beta primer mix and a sample-barcoded 5' primer, a second PCR ran 7 to 11 cycles. TCRdb ran MiXCR on the 5' RACE reads and lists one entry per CDR3 protein. The table has about 650,000 distinct CDR3 sequences, roughly 30% seen once. Germline V gives CDR1 DFQATT, CDR2 SNEGSKA (reference sequence). The ends were cut back, 7 bases at V and 4 bases at J, with 16 bases in the middle. This CDR3 has 14 residues. This clonotype was detected ten times or more. Its antigen is unknown.

Sequencing used blood. The gene calls are TRBV20-1 and TRBJ2-2; D tentatively fits TRBD1 or TRBD2 (6 bases each). The sequence was collected from an elderly woman in good health. This CDR3 reads CSVRSGGGTGELFF. CDR3 nucleotides: TGCAGTGTCAGATCCGGGGGCGGCACCGGGGAGCTGTTTTTT.